What follows are 16 T cell receptor beta chains derived from one specimen sequenced in a study of CD8 T cells in ankylosing spondylitis. Whole-study findings and limits: Made up of eight or nine highly homologous variants, a TCR beta motif appeared characteristic of ankylosing spondylitis blood.

Each CDR3 protein is one row after TCRdb ran MiXCR on the 5' RACE reads. The table records 450,000 or so distinct CDR3 sequences, roughly 26% of them present only once. These TCRs' antigens remain unknown. The sequenced material came from blood, either unsorted or a sorted T cell fraction (not recorded which). These TCRs come from a male donor with ankylosing spondylitis.

CDR3 nucleotides: TGTGCCAGCAGCTTCACCGGGACCCCGGTGGGGTTCCAAGAGACCCAGTACTTC. It translates to CASSFTGTPVGFQETQYF. V and J are TRBV11-2 and TRBJ2-5; D possibly uses TRBD1 or TRBD2 (5 bases each). CDR3 length equals 18 residues. Trimming removed 3 bases from V and 1 base from J, with 21 bases in between. CDR1 and CDR2 from the germline V gene are SGHAT and FQNNGV.

V gene TRBV12-3 or TRBV12-4 combines with J gene TRBJ2-1; D is unresolved. The CDR3 runs 16 residues. The V gene lost 5 bases and the J gene lost 0 bases, with 14 bases spanning the gap. The CDR3 DNA reads as TGTGCCAGCAGTCTGCCCAATCCCAGCTCCTACAATGAGCAGTTCTTC. As protein: CASSLPNPSSYNEQFF.

J is TRBJ2-2 and V is TRBV7-6, with unresolved D. Trimming took off 5 bases at V and 5 bases at J, with 9 bases between the two ends. This CDR3 has 13 residues. The germline CDR1 and CDR2 sequences are SGHVS and FNYEAQ. The CDR3 sequence is CASSVGLTGELFF. The CDR3 DNA reads as TGTGCCAGCAGCGTGGGTCTTACCGGGGAGCTGTTTTTT.

The chain is built from TRBV20-1 and TRBJ2-1; D is uncertain. Germline-derived CDR1 and CDR2 are DFQATT and SNEGSKA (reference sequence). Trimming removed 6 bases from V and 12 bases from J, with 15 bases in between. CDR3 size: 11 residues. DNA of the CDR3: TGCAGTGCGACCCCCGCTGAAGGGCAGTTCTTC. As protein: CSATPAEGQFF.

This chain connects TRBV12-3 or TRBV12-4 to TRBJ2-3; D remains ambiguous. The germline V and J ends were trimmed by 7 bases and 1 base, with 9 bases remaining between them. The CDR3 contains 13 residues. The DNA of the CDR3 is TGTGCCAGCATTTATACAGGCACAGATACGCAGTATTTT. This encodes CASIYTGTDTQYF.

This clonotype has a count of ten or more. This CDR3 is CSARDGSGAYNEQFF. In DNA form, the CDR3 reads TGCAGTGCTAGAGATGGCAGCGGGGCCTACAATGAGCAGTTCTTC. V usage is TRBV20-1 and J usage is TRBJ2-1; 7 nucleotides match TRBD2. CDR3 length equals 15 residues. Germline assignment: CDR1 DFQATT and CDR2 SNEGSKA (reference sequence). V gave up 0 bases and J gave up 2 bases; unmatched junction bases: 4.

The chain combines TRBV5-1 with TRBJ2-6; no definite D call. V lost 3 bases, J lost 4 bases, and 8 bases lay in between. In germline, CDR1 is SGHRS, CDR2 YFSETQ. This CDR3 comprises 14 residues. This chain's CDR3 is CASSYAGGANVLTF. CDR3 bases: TGCGCCAGCAGCTACGCAGGAGGGGCCAACGTCCTGACTTTC.

V is TRBV7-2 and J is TRBJ2-3, with D uncertain. Trimming stripped 5 bases from V and 8 bases from J, with 20 bases between. Germline V CDR1 and CDR2: SGHTA, FQGNSA. The CDR3 is 15 amino acids. CDR3 nucleotide sequence: TGTGCCAGCAGCCCACCGGCCCCGGGTCGCGGTACGCAGTATTTT. Translated: CASSPPAPGRGTQYF.

This clonotype was seen a few times. V usage is TRBV6-1 and J usage is TRBJ1-1; D is perhaps TRBD1 (6 bases). Looked up from germline, CDR1 is MNHNS and CDR2 is SASEGT. The CDR3 length is 15 residues. The ends were cut back, 0 bases at V and 8 bases at J, with 16 bases in the middle. The CDR3 DNA sequence: TGTGCCAGCAGTGAAGCAAGTGGGACACCACCCGAAGCTTTCTTT. As protein: CASSEASGTPPEAFF.

J is TRBJ2-3 and V is TRBV13, with D hard to call. The germline V gene encodes CDR1 PRHDT and CDR2 FYEKMQ (reference sequence). The length of the CDR3 is 15 residues. The germline V and J ends were trimmed by 0 bases and 0 bases, with 7 bases remaining between them. The DNA of the CDR3 is TGTGCCAGCAGCTTAGGAAGAATTAGCACAGATACGCAGTATTTT. Amino acid sequence: CASSLGRISTDTQYF.

This clonotype was found a few times. This chain uses TRBV20-1 with TRBJ2-1; no reliable D call. CDR3 length: 14 residues. The V end was cut by 2 bases, the J end by 2 bases, with 10 bases between. Per the germline V gene, CDR1 is DFQATT and CDR2 is SNEGSKA (reference sequence). The CDR3: CSARRSRAYNEQFF. CDR3 nucleotide sequence: TGCAGTGCTAGAAGGTCTAGGGCCTACAATGAGCAGTTCTTC.

The V call is TRBV7-2, the J call TRBJ2-1; 11 nucleotides line up with TRBD2. Germline V gene data show CDR1 as SGHTA and CDR2 as FQGNSA. CDR3 length equals 16 residues. V lost 5 bases and J lost 4; bases outside the gene matches: 7. The CDR3 loop is CASSASLAGGYNEQFF. The CDR3 DNA is TGTGCCAGCAGCGCTAGTCTAGCGGGAGGTTACAATGAGCAGTTCTTC. The whole variable domain, remainder taken from reference TRBV7-2 and TRBJ2-1, is GAGVSQSPSNKVTEKGKDVELRCDPISGHTALYWYRQSLGQGLEFLIYFQGNSAPDKSGLPSDRFSAERTGGSVSTLTIQRTQQEDSAVYLCASSASLAGGYNEQFFGPGTRLTVL.

This chain links TRBV7-2 with TRBJ1-1; D remains unclear. Trimming shortened V by 3 bases and J by 2 bases, and 7 bases separated the two germline ends. The CDR3 has 13 amino acids. The V gene's germline CDR1 is SGHTA and CDR2 FQGNSA. CDR3 amino acids: CASSLMANTEAFF. CDR3 sequence (DNA): TGTGCCAGCAGCTTGATGGCAAACACTGAAGCTTTCTTT. The full variable domain, completed using reference TRBV7-2 and TRBJ1-1, is GAGVSQSPSNKVTEKGKDVELRCDPISGHTALYWYRQSLGQGLEFLIYFQGNSAPDKSGLPSDRFSAERTGGSVSTLTIQRTQQEDSAVYLCASSLMANTEAFFGQGTRLTVV.

This clonotype turned up a few times. This sequence joins TRBV12-3 or TRBV12-4 and TRBJ2-5; no clear D. CDR3 length: 13 amino acids. With 3 bases removed from V and 0 bases from J, the gap between germline ends came to 5 bases. In nucleotides, the CDR3 is TGTGCCAGCAGTTTTTCGGACCAAGAGACCCAGTACTTC. This sequence encodes CASSFSDQETQYF.

This clonotype was observed a handful of times. The chain carries TRBV12-3 or TRBV12-4 and TRBJ2-3; 13 positions agree with TRBD2. There are 18 residues in the CDR3. Germline trimming cut 6 bases from V and 2 bases from J; bases unmatched to any gene: 11. This CDR3 reads CASRESRTSGSVTDTQYF. The CDR3 DNA sequence: TGTGCCAGCAGGGAATCCAGGACTAGCGGGAGTGTCACAGATACGCAGTATTTT.

This chain links TRBV2 with TRBJ1-2, with D hard to call. The CDR3 loop spans 16 amino acids. V was shortened by 3 bases and J by 0 bases, with 14 bases between the two germline ends. Germline V gene data show CDR1 as SNHLY and CDR2 as FYNNEI. This chain's CDR3 is CASSEAPRYSNYGYTF. The CDR3 bases are TGTGCCAGCAGTGAGGCTCCAAGGTACTCTAACTATGGCTACACCTTC.